This T cell receptor beta chain was captured by sequencing in a study of blood T cell repertoires in COVID-19. The overall study: Samples representing acute and convalescent COVID-19 were sourced from the United States, Italy and Spain. In each case, the material was cDNA or gDNA derived from T cells, B-cell-depleted T cells, or PBMCs.

CDR1 is SGHAT, CDR2 FQNNGV, per germline. Trimming cost V 1 base and J 5 bases, with 10 bases left between them. CDR3 length equals 14 residues. As originally analysed: Reference gene primer amplification gave estimated nucleated cell counts. Assay: immunoSEQ multiplex PCR; the TCRdb copy retains only in-frame clones and omits some. That table supplies the V and J calls and clone size; D and trimming were determined from the DNA. The table records about 250,000 clones, 89% of them present only once. The TCR comes from a woman aged 40 to 50 who had recovered from COVID-19. The chain links TRBV11-2 to TRBJ2-3; D might be TRBD2 (5 bases). Sequences were obtained from peripheral blood. The CDR3 region has the DNA TGTGCCAGCAGCTTAGCCCAGCGGCGAGATACGCAGTATTTT. Protein product: CASSLAQRRDTQYF.